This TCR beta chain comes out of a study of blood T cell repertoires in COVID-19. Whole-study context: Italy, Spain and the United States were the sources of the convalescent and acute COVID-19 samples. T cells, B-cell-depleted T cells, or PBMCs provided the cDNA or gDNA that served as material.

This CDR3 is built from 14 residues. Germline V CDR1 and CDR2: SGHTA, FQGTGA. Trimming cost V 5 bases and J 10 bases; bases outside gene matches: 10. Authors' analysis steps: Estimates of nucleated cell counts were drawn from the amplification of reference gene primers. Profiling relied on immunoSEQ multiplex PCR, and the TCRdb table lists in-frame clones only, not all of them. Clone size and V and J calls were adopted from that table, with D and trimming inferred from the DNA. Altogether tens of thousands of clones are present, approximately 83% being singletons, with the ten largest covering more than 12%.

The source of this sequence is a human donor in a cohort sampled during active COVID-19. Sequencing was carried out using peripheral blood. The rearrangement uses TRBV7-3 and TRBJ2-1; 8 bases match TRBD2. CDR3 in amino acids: CASSPLAGTREQFF. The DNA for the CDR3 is TGTGCCAGCAGCCCCCTCGCGGGGACTAGGGAGCAGTTCTTC.